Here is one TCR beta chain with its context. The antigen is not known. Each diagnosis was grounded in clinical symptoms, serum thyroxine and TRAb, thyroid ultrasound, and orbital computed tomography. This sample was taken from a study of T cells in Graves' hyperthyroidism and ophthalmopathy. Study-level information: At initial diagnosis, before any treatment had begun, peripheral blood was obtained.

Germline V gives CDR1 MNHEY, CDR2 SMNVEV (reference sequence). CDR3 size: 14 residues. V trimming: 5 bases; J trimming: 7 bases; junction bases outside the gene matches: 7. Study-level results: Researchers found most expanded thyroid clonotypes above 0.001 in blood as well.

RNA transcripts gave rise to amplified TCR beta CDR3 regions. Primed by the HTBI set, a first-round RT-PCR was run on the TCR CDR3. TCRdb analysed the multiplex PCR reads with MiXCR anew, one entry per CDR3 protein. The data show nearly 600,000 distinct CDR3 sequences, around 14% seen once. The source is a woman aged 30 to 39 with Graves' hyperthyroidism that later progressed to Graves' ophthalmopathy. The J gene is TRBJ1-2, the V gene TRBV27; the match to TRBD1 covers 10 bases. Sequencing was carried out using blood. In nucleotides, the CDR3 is TGTGCCAGCAGTCCAAGGAGGACAGGGGGTGGCTACACCTTC. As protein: CASSPRRTGGGYTF.